The 19 T cell receptor beta chains given below trace back to one sample, sequenced in a study of blood T cell repertoires in COVID-19. Sequenced by immunoSEQ multiplex PCR; TCRdb stores in-frame clones only, minus some. The sample has around 29,000 clones, roughly 86% seen once. The sequencing input was peripheral blood. Receptors originate from a human donor with active COVID-19. The donor label of this sample is uncertain.

V is TRBV7-8 and J is TRBJ2-1; the D is unclear. CDR1 and CDR2 (germline): SGHVS, FQNEAQ. V shed 3 bases and J shed 7 bases, with 13 bases lying between them. The CDR3 has 14 residues. CDR3 nucleotide sequence: TGTGCCAGCAGCTTCGGGTCGCTTGGGAATGAGCAGTTCTTC. Its translation is CASSFGSLGNEQFF.

V is TRBV4-3 and J is TRBJ1-4; 9 nucleotides agree with TRBD1. The ends lost 0 bases at V and 0 bases at J; junction bases unmatched: 2. Germline CDR1 LGHNA, CDR2 YSLEER. The CDR3 sequence is 17 residues long. CDR3 in DNA: TGCGCCAGCAGCCAAGATCGACAGGGGGCAACTAATGAAAAACTGTTTTTT. It specifies CASSQDRQGATNEKLFF.

The chain has TRBV5-5 and TRBJ2-5; possibly TRBD1 for D (5 bases). The V end lost 1 base, the J end lost 1 base, and 11 bases lay between the germline ends. CDR1 is SGHKS, CDR2 YYEKEE, per germline (reference sequence). This CDR3 is built from 15 residues. The CDR3 reads CASSLLAGPQETQYF. The CDR3 region has the DNA TGTGCCAGCAGCTTGTTGGCAGGGCCCCAAGAGACCCAGTACTTC.

This chain joins TRBV19 and TRBJ1-5; TRBD1 might be the D (6 bases). V dropped 3 bases and J dropped 4 bases, with 16 bases sitting between them. CDR1 is LNHDA, CDR2 SQIVND, per germline (reference sequence). The CDR3 loop spans 16 amino acids. CDR3: CASSIDAGEGNQPQHF. CDR3 nucleotide sequence: TGTGCCAGTAGTATCGATGCAGGGGAAGGTAATCAGCCCCAGCATTTT.

The rearrangement joins TRBV9 to TRBJ2-2, with 7 bases aligning to TRBD1. V gave up 4 bases and J gave up 6 bases; unmatched junction bases: 12. Germline V gives CDR1 SGDLS, CDR2 YYNGEE. This CDR3 has 16 residues. Here the CDR3 reads CASSLGNRGLPGELFF. The CDR3 nucleotides read TGTGCCAGCAGCCTGGGTAACAGGGGTTTACCCGGGGAGCTGTTTTTT.

V gene TRBV9 combines with J gene TRBJ2-3, with 11 nucleotides matching TRBD2. With 3 bases clipped from V and 1 base from J, the junction kept 10 bases outside the gene matches. Germline assignment: CDR1 SGDLS and CDR2 YYNGEE. The length of the CDR3 is 18 residues. The CDR3 loop reads CASSAGTSGPAGTDTQYF. CDR3 DNA: TGTGCCAGCAGCGCCGGGACTAGCGGCCCGGCGGGCACAGATACGCAGTATTTT.

This sequence joins TRBV19 and TRBJ2-7; 10 positions agree with TRBD1. CDR3 length: 14 amino acids. Germline assignment: CDR1 LNHDA and CDR2 SQIVND (reference sequence). V trimming: 4 bases; J trimming: 4 bases; junction bases outside the gene matches: 4. Written as DNA, the CDR3 is TGTGCCAGTAGTAGGACAGGGGGATTTTACGAGCAGTACTTC. Translating gives CASSRTGGFYEQYF. The entire variable domain, with the rest obtained from reference TRBV19 and TRBJ2-7, is as follows: DGGITQSPKYLFRKEGQNVTLSCEQNLNHDAMYWYRQDPGQGLRLIYYSQIVNDFQKGDIAEGYSVSREKKESFPLTVTSAQKNPTAFYLCASSRTGGFYEQYFGPGTRLTVT.

The CDR3 sequence is CASSQSGGPVNEQFF. CDR3 coding DNA: TGTGCCAGCAGCCAAAGCGGGGGGCCAGTAAACGAGCAGTTCTTC. This rearrangement joins TRBV7-3 to TRBJ2-1; TRBD2 matches 9 bases. V lost 5 bases to trimming and J lost 10 bases; unmatched junction nucleotides: 12. The CDR3 runs 15 residues. Germline CDR1 reads SGHTA; CDR2 reads FQGTGA.

The chain is built from TRBV7-2 and TRBJ1-2; 12 nucleotides agree with TRBD1. V lost 5 bases to trimming and J lost 7 bases; unmatched junction nucleotides: 5. There are 14 residues in the CDR3. Germline V gene sequence: CDR1 SGHTA, CDR2 FQGNSA. The CDR3 sequence: CASSQGQGAFGYTF. The CDR3 DNA reads TGTGCCAGCAGCCAGGGACAGGGGGCGTTTGGCTACACCTTC.

This sequence joins TRBV27 and TRBJ1-6, with TRBD1 as a possible D gene (6 bases). Trimming left V 3 bases short and J 8 bases short, with 14 bases between. Looked up from germline, CDR1 is MNHEY and CDR2 is SMNVEV (reference sequence). This CDR3 comprises 15 residues. The CDR3: CASSFGGRSDSPLHF. In DNA, the CDR3 is TGTGCCAGCAGTTTCGGGGGGCGCTCGGATTCACCCCTCCACTTT.

This chain links TRBV15 with TRBJ1-1, with D perhaps TRBD1 (6 bases). The V end was cut by 3 bases, the J end by 4 bases, with 15 bases between. The germline V gene has CDR1 LNHNV and CDR2 YYDKDF (reference sequence). CDR3 size: 15 residues. CDR3: CATSSSSGVATEAFF. In DNA form, the CDR3 reads TGTGCCACCAGCAGTTCCTCAGGGGTGGCCACTGAAGCTTTCTTT.

The chain combines TRBV7-3 with TRBJ2-5; tentatively, D is TRBD2 (6 bases). This CDR3 has 14 amino acids. CDR1 is SGHTA, CDR2 FQGTGA, per germline. Trimming pared 2 bases from V and 5 bases from J, leaving 12 bases between. CDR3 residues: CASSLGGAGETQYF. In DNA, the CDR3 is TGTGCCAGCAGCTTAGGAGGCGCGGGGGAGACCCAGTACTTC.

The chain employs TRBV6-2 or TRBV6-3 and TRBJ1-1; D is ambiguous. The CDR3 has 14 residues. Trimming removed 2 bases at V and 6 bases at J, with 13 bases between. Germline V gene lookup returns CDR1 MNHEY and CDR2 SVGEGT. CDR3 nucleotides: TGTGCCAGCAGTTACCAGAGGCTTGCGCCTGAAGCTTTCTTT. Translated: CASSYQRLAPEAFF.

The V and J genes are TRBV10-1 and TRBJ2-3, with D possibly TRBD2 on 5 matching bases. V was shortened by 0 bases and J by 4 bases, with 8 bases between the two germline ends. The CDR3 is 14 residues long. Germline CDR1 reads WNHNN; CDR2 reads SYGVQD (reference sequence). This CDR3 is CASSESLAADTQYF. In nucleotides, the CDR3 is TGCGCCAGCAGTGAGTCCCTAGCCGCAGATACGCAGTATTTT.

J is TRBJ2-7 and V is TRBV6-1, with TRBD1 identical over 8 bases. J lost 0 bases, V lost 7 bases, and 5 bases had no gene match. The germline V gene encodes CDR1 MNHNS and CDR2 SASEGT. The CDR3 spans 14 residues. The CDR3 DNA sequence: TGTGCCAGCAAAGGACAGGGAGTCTCCTACGAGCAGTACTTC. Protein product: CASKGQGVSYEQYF.

The chain is built from TRBV7-3 and TRBJ2-1; a possible D gene is TRBD2 (5 bases). Looked up from germline, CDR1 is SGHTA and CDR2 is FQGTGA. This CDR3 region has 15 residues. V was trimmed by 5 bases and J by 0 bases, leaving 11 bases between them. The CDR3 reads CASSEQRSSYNEQFF. The CDR3 DNA reads as TGTGCCAGCAGCGAGCAGCGGAGCTCCTACAATGAGCAGTTCTTC.

This clone was observed a few times. V and J are TRBV7-9 and TRBJ1-6, with a tentative D call TRBD1 (5 bases). This CDR3 has 17 residues. Germline V gene lookup returns CDR1 SEHNR and CDR2 FQNEAQ (reference sequence). Trimming cost V 0 bases and J 0 bases, with 9 bases left between them. CDR3 coding DNA: TGTGCCAGCAGCTTAGCCGGGAGGGGCTCCTATAATTCACCCCTCCACTTT. Encoded protein: CASSLAGRGSYNSPLHF.

V gene TRBV6-2 or TRBV6-3 combines with J gene TRBJ2-3, with no clear D. V lost 0 bases and J lost 0, with 4 bases in between. Per the germline V gene, CDR1 is MNHEY and CDR2 is SVGEGT. CDR3 length: 14 amino acids. The chain's CDR3 is CASSYSTSTDTQYF. The DNA of the CDR3 is TGTGCCAGCAGTTACTCGACTAGCACAGATACGCAGTATTTT.

The chain combines TRBV7-2 with TRBJ2-7; 9 bases match TRBD2. The CDR3 totals 15 residues. The junction had 11 bases not matched to a gene; V was cut back by 5 bases and J by 6 bases. The germline CDR1 and CDR2 sequences are SGHTA and FQGNSA. The CDR3 coding sequence is TGTGCCAGCAGCCCGCAAGCGGGGGGATTTTCCGAGCAGTACTTC. This translates into CASSPQAGGFSEQYF. Based on the CDR3 plus reference TRBV7-2 and TRBJ2-7, the full variable domain is GAGVSQSPSNKVTEKGKDVELRCDPISGHTALYWYRQSLGQGLEFLIYFQGNSAPDKSGLPSDRFSAERTGGSVSTLTIQRTQQEDSAVYLCASSPQAGGFSEQYFGPGTRLTVT.